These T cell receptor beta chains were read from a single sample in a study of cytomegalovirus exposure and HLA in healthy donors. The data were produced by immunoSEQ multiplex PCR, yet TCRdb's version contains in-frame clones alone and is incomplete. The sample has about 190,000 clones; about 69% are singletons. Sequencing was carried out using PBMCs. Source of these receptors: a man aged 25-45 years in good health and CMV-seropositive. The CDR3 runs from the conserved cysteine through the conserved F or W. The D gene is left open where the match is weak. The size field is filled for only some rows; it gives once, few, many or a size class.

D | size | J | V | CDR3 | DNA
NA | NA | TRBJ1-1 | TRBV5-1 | CASSLSRGQTEAFF | TGCGCCAGCAGCTTGTCCCGAGGACAAACTGAAGCTTTCTTT
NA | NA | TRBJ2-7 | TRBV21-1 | CASSNRGSGVGEQYF | TGTGCCAGCAGCAATCGGGGTAGCGGCGTCGGGGAGCAGTACTTC
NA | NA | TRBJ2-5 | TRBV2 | CASMGQPQETQYF | TGTGCCAGCATGGGGCAGCCCCAAGAGACCCAGTACTTC
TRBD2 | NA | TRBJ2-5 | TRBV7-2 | CASSFTSGGKETQYF | TGTGCCAGCAGCTTTACTAGCGGGGGAAAAGAGACCCAGTACTTC
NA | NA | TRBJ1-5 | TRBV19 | CASTGPIGRDSNQPQHF | TGTGCCAGTACAGGCCCGATTGGACGGGATAGCAATCAGCCCCAGCATTTT
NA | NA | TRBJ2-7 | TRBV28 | CASSPSGYSSYEQYF | TGTGCCAGCAGTCCCAGCGGGTACAGCTCCTACGAGCAGTACTTC
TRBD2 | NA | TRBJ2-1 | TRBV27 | CASSALAGGPWEQFF | TGTGCCAGCAGTGCACTAGCGGGAGGGCCGTGGGAGCAGTTCTTC
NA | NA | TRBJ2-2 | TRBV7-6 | CASSLTWNGGELFF | TGTGCCAGCAGCTTGACTTGGAACGGCGGGGAGCTGTTTTTT
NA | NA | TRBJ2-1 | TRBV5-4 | CASTGSYNEQFF | TGTGCCAGCACAGGGTCGTACAATGAGCAGTTCTTC
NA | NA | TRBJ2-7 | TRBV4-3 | CASSQEGSGALEQYF | TGCGCCAGCAGCCAAGAAGGCAGTGGGGCGCTCGAGCAGTACTTC
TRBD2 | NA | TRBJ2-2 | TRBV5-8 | CASIRPGLAGGTGELFF | TGTGCCAGCATCCGCCCGGGACTAGCGGGAGGCACCGGGGAGCTGTTTTTT
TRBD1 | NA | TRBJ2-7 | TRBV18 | CASSPSAGGSYEQYF | TGTGCCAGCTCACCATCGGCAGGGGGATCCTACGAGCAGTACTTC
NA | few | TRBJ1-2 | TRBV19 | CASSISRDIGYTF | TGTGCCAGTAGTATAAGCAGGGATATTGGCTACACCTTC
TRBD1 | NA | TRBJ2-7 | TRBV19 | CASSLRTGGTGEQYF | TGTGCCAGTAGTTTAAGGACAGGGGGCACGGGCGAGCAGTACTTC
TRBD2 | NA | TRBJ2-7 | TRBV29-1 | CSVAGGLAGSLEQYF | TGCAGCGTTGCAGGCGGGCTAGCGGGCTCTCTCGAGCAGTACTTC
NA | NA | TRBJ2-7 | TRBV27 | CASSLVQGVSNEQYF | TGTGCCAGCAGTTTAGTACAGGGAGTTAGTAACGAGCAGTACTTC
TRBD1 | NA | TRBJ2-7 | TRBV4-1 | CASSQAGTAYLYEQYF | TGCGCCAGCAGCCAAGCCGGGACAGCTTATCTATACGAGCAGTACTTC
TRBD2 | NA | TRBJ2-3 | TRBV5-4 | CASSIGAGGVTDTQYF | TGTGCCAGCAGCATAGGAGCGGGAGGAGTGACAGATACGCAGTATTTT
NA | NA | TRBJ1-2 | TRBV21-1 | CASSKLGGYGYTF | TGTGCCAGCAGCAAATTAGGAGGCTATGGCTACACCTTC
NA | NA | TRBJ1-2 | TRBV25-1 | CASSAARTAYGYTF | TGTGCCAGCAGTGCCGCTCGGACAGCCTATGGCTACACCTTC
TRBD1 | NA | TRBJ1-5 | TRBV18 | CASSTGDGNQPQHF | TGTGCCAGCTCAACAGGGGACGGCAATCAGCCCCAGCATTTT
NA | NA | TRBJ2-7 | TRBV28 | CASRPGSAYEQYF | TGTGCCAGCAGACCCGGGAGCGCCTACGAGCAGTACTTC
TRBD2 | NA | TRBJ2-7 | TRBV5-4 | CASSLGAGGYEQYF | TGTGCCAGCAGCTTGGGGGCGGGGGGGTACGAGCAGTACTTC
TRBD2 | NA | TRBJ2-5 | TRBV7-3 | CASSSLGLAGGGETQYF | TGTGCCAGCAGCTCTCTCGGACTAGCGGGAGGTGGAGAGACCCAGTACTTC
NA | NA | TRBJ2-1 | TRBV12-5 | CASGLGGTTVLFF | TGTGCTAGTGGTTTGGGGGGGACAACCGTTTTATTCTTC
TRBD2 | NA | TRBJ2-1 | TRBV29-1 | CSVPGLAGSFYNEQFF | TGCAGCGTTCCGGGACTAGCGGGGTCGTTTTACAATGAGCAGTTCTTC
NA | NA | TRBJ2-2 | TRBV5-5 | CASSRQSGELFF | TGTGCCAGCAGTCGACAGTCCGGGGAGCTGTTTTTT
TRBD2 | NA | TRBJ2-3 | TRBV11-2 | CASSLSRGRGTQYF | TGTGCCAGCAGCTTATCCCGCGGGAGAGGTACGCAGTATTTT
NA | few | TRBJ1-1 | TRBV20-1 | CSARELRKAFF | TGCAGTGCTAGAGAGTTGAGAAAGGCTTTCTTT
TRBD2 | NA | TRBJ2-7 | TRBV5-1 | CASSTGLAGLYEQYF | TGCGCCAGCAGCACAGGACTAGCGGGACTCTACGAGCAGTACTTC
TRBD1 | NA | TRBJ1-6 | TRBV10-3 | CAISESRGQGGSPLHF | TGTGCCATCAGTGAGTCGAGGGGACAGGGGGGATCACCCCTCCACTTT
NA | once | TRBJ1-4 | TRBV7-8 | CASSLGTVNEKLFF | TGTGCCAGCAGTCTGGGGACTGTTAATGAAAAACTGTTTTTT
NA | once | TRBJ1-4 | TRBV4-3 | CASGQDSPGLNEKLFF | TGCGCCAGCGGCCAAGACTCGCCGGGATTAAATGAAAAACTGTTTTTT
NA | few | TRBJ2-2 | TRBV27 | CASSRSTGPENTGELFF | TGTGCCAGCAGCCGTTCCACAGGCCCCGAGAACACCGGGGAGCTGTTTTTT
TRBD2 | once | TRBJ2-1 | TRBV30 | CAWGLRSGVSYNEQFF | TGTGCCTGGGGCCTCCGGAGCGGGGTCTCCTACAATGAGCAGTTCTTC